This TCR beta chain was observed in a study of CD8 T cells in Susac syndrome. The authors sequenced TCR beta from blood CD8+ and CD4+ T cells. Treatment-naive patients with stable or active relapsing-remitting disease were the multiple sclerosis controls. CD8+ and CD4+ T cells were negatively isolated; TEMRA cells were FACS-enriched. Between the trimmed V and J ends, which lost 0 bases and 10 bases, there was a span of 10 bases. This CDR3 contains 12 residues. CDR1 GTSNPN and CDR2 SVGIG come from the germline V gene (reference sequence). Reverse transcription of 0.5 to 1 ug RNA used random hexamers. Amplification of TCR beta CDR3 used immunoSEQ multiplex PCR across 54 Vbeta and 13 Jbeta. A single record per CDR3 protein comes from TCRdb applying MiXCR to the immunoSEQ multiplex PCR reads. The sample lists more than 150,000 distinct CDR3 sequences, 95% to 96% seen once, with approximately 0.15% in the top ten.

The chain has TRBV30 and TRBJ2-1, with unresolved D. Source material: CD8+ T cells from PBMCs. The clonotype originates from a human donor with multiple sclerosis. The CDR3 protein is CAWSVSWREQFF. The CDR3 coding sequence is TGTGCCTGGAGTGTAAGTTGGCGGGAGCAGTTCTTC. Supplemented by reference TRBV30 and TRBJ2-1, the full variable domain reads SQTIHQWPATLVQPVGSPLSLECTVEGTSNPNLYWYRQAAGRGLQLLFYSVGIGQISSEVPQNLSASRPQDRQFILSSKKLLLSDSGFYLCAWSVSWREQFFGPGTRLTVL.